Presented here are 17 T cell receptor beta chains from one specimen sequenced in a study of Ad26.COV2.S vaccination and SARS-CoV-2 variants. Measured with immunoSEQ multiplex PCR; TCRdb has only the in-frame clones, and not every one. The sample records about 350,000 clones, about 90% being singletons. The sample in question was peripheral blood, obtained after recovery from COVID-19. These receptors originate from a human donor who had recovered from COVID-19.

This clone was seen only once. The gene calls are TRBV9 and TRBJ1-1; 11 bases map to TRBD1. Germline V CDR1 and CDR2: SGDLS, YYNGEE. After removal of 2 bases from V and 1 base from J, the junction contained 4 bases not matched to a gene. CDR3 length equals 16 residues. The CDR3: CASSVGGQGANTEAFF. In DNA, the CDR3 is TGTGCCAGCAGCGTTGGTGGACAGGGGGCGAACACTGAAGCTTTCTTT.

The chain carries TRBV10-1 and TRBJ2-3, with D uncertain. CDR1 WNHNN and CDR2 SYGVQD come from the germline V gene (reference sequence). V was pared by 0 bases and J by 1 base, with 2 bases between. The CDR3 consists of 13 residues. The CDR3 nucleotides read TGCGCCAGCAGTGAGTCAGGCACAGATACGCAGTATTTT. It encodes CASSESGTDTQYF.

This clone was picked up one time. The chain joins TRBV4-1 to TRBJ1-3; the D gene is possibly TRBD1 (5 bases). The germline V gene encodes CDR1 MGHRA and CDR2 YSYEKL. The CDR3 is made up of 16 amino acids. Trimming took 3 bases from V and 0 from J, leaving 12 bases between them. In DNA form, the CDR3 reads TGCGCCAGCAGCCAGCCGGGACGGGACTCTGGAAACACCATATATTTT. It encodes CASSQPGRDSGNTIYF.

The chain couples TRBV18 to TRBJ2-5; 13 bases match TRBD2. V was clipped by 4 bases and J by 5 bases; unmatched bases: 1. CDR3 length equals 14 residues. Germline V gene sequence: CDR1 KGHSH, CDR2 LQKENI. The CDR3 DNA reads as TGTGCCAGCTCACGACTAGCGGGGGGCGAGACCCAGTACTTC. This encodes CASSRLAGGETQYF. Based on the CDR3 plus reference TRBV18 and TRBJ2-5, the full variable domain is NAGVMQNPRHLVRRRGQEARLRCSPMKGHSHVYWYRQLPEEGLKFMVYLQKENIIDESGMPKERFSAEFPKEGPSILRIQQVVRGDSAAYFCASSRLAGGETQYFGPGTRLLVL.

CDR3 sequence: CASSFGQAGQPQHF. Here the CDR3 DNA reads TGCGCCAGCAGCTTTGGACAGGCGGGTCAGCCCCAGCATTTT. J is TRBJ1-5 and V is TRBV5-1, with TRBD1 matching 7 bases. Unmatched junction bases numbered 5, after V lost 2 bases and J lost 6 bases. The germline gives CDR1 SGHRS, CDR2 YFSETQ. This CDR3 comprises 14 residues. Full variable domain (outside the CDR3, taken from reference TRBV5-1 and TRBJ1-5): KAGVTQTPRYLIKTRGQQVTLSCSPISGHRSVSWYQQTPGQGLQFLFEYFSETQRNKGNFPGRFSGRQFSNSRSEMNVSTLELGDSALYLCASSFGQAGQPQHFGDGTRLSIL.

For this clone: Other DNA sequences of this sample code for an identical CDR3. The chain joins TRBV5-1 to TRBJ1-2, with TRBD1 matching 7 bases. The CDR3 consists of 14 residues. Germline CDR1 reads SGHRS; CDR2 reads YFSETQ. Germline trimming cut 0 bases from V and 2 bases from J; bases unmatched to any gene: 1. CDR3 nucleotide sequence: TGCGCCAGCAGCTTGGGACAGGGAAACTATGGCTACACCTTC. It codes for CASSLGQGNYGYTF.

In its sample, this clone was seen once. The chain has TRBV10-3 and TRBJ2-1; 7 nucleotides align to TRBD2. Germline trimming cut 8 bases from V and 8 bases from J; bases unmatched to any gene: 12. Germline loops: CDR1 ENHRY, CDR2 SYGVKD. CDR3 length: 14 amino acids. The CDR3 spells CAISERGGFDEQFF. The CDR3 DNA reads TGTGCCATCTCAGAGCGGGGAGGTTTCGATGAGCAGTTCTTC.

The chain carries TRBV12-5 and TRBJ1-6; D possibly corresponds to TRBD1 (5 bases). The length of the CDR3 is 17 residues. The V and J ends lost 4 bases and 0 bases respectively, with 13 bases between them. The V gene's germline CDR1 is LGHNT and CDR2 FRNRAP. The CDR3 DNA sequence: TGTGCTAGTGGTTCGGCTACAGGCGACTCCTATAATTCACCCCTCCACTTT. Translated: CASGSATGDSYNSPLHF. Using reference TRBV12-5 and TRBJ1-6 for the parts outside the CDR3, the full variable domain is DARVTQTPRHKVTEMGQEVTMRCQPILGHNTVFWYRQTMMQGLELLAYFRNRAPLDDSGMPKDRFSAEMPDATLATLKIQPSEPRDSAVYFCASGSATGDSYNSPLHFGNGTRLTVT.

The CDR3 nucleotides read TGTGCCAGCAGTTACTCGGTGGGGTTGGTTGAAAAACTGTTTTTT. This gives the protein CASSYSVGLVEKLFF. The rearrangement links TRBV6-5 to TRBJ1-4; D call uncertain. The V gene lost 0 bases and the J gene lost 7 bases, with 12 bases spanning the gap. Per the germline V gene, CDR1 is MNHEY and CDR2 is SVGAGI. This CDR3 spans 15 amino acids.

The CDR3 loop reads CASSPNRGQNTEAFF. CDR3 sequence (DNA): TGTGCCAGCAGCCCTAACAGGGGTCAGAACACTGAAGCTTTCTTT. V is TRBV7-8 and J is TRBJ1-1; 7 bases match TRBD1. V shed 5 bases and J 1 base; nucleotides not matched to a gene: 7. This CDR3 region has 15 residues. CDR1 is SGHVS and CDR2 is FQNEAQ in the germline V gene.

The V and J genes are TRBV6-4 and TRBJ1-2; TRBD1 might be the D (5 bases). Germline CDR1 reads MRHNA; CDR2 reads SNTAGT. The CDR3 extends over 15 amino acids. V dropped 6 bases and J dropped 1 base, with 15 bases sitting between them. CDR3 nucleotide sequence: TGTGCCAGCAGACCCGGGGGGGGGAATAACTATGGCTACACCTTC. Its protein is CASRPGGGNNYGYTF.

The table lists this clone with a count of one. The rearrangement uses TRBV19 and TRBJ2-6; D call uncertain. Germline CDR1 LNHDA, CDR2 SQIVND (reference sequence). Trimming took 6 bases from V and 5 from J, leaving 11 bases between them. CDR3 length: 14 amino acids. The CDR3 nucleotides read TGTGCCAGTAGACCCCCGACCCGGGCCAACGTCCTGACTTTC. Its translation is CASRPPTRANVLTF.

This sequence joins TRBV19 and TRBJ1-1; TRBD1 might be the D (5 bases). Germline assignment: CDR1 LNHDA and CDR2 SQIVND (reference sequence). There are 16 residues in the CDR3. Trimming cost V 3 bases and J 0 bases, with 14 bases left between them. CDR3 sequence (DNA): TGTGCCAGTAGTATGGTGACAGAGCTCATGAACACTGAAGCTTTCTTT. It is translated as CASSMVTELMNTEAFF.

The chain combines TRBV7-2 with TRBJ2-7; maybe TRBD1 (5 bases). V lost 5 bases and J 0 bases, leaving 8 bases between the germline ends. CDR1 and CDR2 from the germline V gene are SGHTA and FQGNSA. CDR3 length: 13 residues. CDR3 sequence reads: CASSPDSSYEQYF. CDR3 sequence (DNA): TGTGCCAGCAGCCCCGACAGCTCCTACGAGCAGTACTTC.

As for this clone: Germline is not matched at one junction end, which may reflect a read error. The V gene is TRBV7-9, the J gene TRBJ1-2, with a possible D match to TRBD1 (5 bases). This CDR3 is 13 amino acids long. Germline V CDR1 and CDR2: SEHNR, FQNEAQ (reference sequence). In DNA form, the CDR3 reads TGTGCCGGCAGGAGAGGGGCGGACTATGGCTACACCTTC. Encoded protein: CAGRRGADYGYTF.

The chain employs TRBV5-1 and TRBJ1-1; no firm D call. From germline, CDR1 is SGHRS and CDR2 YFSETQ. The CDR3 is 13 residues long. V was cut by 0 bases and J by 3 bases, with 6 bases left in between. CDR3 in DNA: TGCGCCAGCAGCTTGGCGGGAGACACTGAAGCTTTCTTT. Its protein product is CASSLAGDTEAFF.

V gene TRBV4-1 combines with J gene TRBJ2-7; no clear D. Germline CDR1 and CDR2: MGHRA and YSYEKL. V was trimmed by 2 bases and J by 5 bases, leaving 10 bases between them. CDR3 length: 13 amino acids. The CDR3: CASSQNLLDEQYF. In nucleotides, the CDR3 is TGCGCCAGCAGCCAAAACCTATTGGACGAGCAGTACTTC.